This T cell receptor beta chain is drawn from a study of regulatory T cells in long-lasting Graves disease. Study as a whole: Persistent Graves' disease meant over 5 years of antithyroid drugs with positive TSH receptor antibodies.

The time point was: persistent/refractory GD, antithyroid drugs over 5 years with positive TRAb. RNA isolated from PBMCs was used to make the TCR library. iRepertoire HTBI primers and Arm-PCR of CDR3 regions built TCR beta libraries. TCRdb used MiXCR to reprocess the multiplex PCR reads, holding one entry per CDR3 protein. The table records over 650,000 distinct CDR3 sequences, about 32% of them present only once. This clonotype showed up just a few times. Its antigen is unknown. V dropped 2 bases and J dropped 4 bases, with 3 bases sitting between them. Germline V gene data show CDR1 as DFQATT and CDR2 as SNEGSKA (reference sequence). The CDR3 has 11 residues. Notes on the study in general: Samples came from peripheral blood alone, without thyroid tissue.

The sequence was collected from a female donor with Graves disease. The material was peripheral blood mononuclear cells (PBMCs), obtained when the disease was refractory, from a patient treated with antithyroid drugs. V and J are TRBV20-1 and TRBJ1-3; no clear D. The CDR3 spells CSARIGNTIYF. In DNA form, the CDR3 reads TGCAGTGCTAGAATAGGAAACACCATATATTTT.